This T cell receptor beta chain was sequenced for a study of blood T cell repertoires in COVID-19. Overall study: Sources were T cells, B-cell-depleted T cells, or PBMCs; the material itself was cDNA or gDNA.

With V trimmed by 7 bases and J by 1 base, 26 bases remained unmatched. The CDR3 is 21 amino acids. Germline CDR1 MDHEN, CDR2 SYDVKM. Assay: immunoSEQ multiplex PCR; the TCRdb copy retains only in-frame clones and omits some. Altogether approximately 170,000 clones are present, roughly 90% being singletons, with the ten largest covering about a tenth. This chain joins TRBV28 and TRBJ2-3; 7 nucleotides line up with TRBD1. The sequenced material came from peripheral blood. This clonotype originated in a woman aged 55-69 years with COVID-19, enrolled during active disease. The CDR3 reads CASIPLGGGRAPSTGTDTQYF. CDR3 sequence (DNA): TGTGCCAGCATTCCCTTAGGGGGCGGGCGTGCCCCGTCCACTGGCACAGATACGCAGTATTTT.